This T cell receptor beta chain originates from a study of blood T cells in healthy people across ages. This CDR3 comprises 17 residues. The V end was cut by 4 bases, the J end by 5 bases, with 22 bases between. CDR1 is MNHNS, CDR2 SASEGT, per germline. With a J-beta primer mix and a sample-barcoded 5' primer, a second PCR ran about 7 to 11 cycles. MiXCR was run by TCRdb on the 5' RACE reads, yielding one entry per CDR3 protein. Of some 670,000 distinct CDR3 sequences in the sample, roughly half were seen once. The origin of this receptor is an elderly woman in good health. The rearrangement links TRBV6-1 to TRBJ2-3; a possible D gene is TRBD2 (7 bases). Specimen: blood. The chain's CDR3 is CASSGHSSEGGVDTQYF. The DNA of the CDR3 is TGTGCCAGCAGTGGACACAGCAGCGAAGGGGGGGTAGATACGCAGTATTTT.